What follows are 27 T cell receptor beta chains derived from one specimen sequenced in a study of PD-1 blockade in classical Hodgkin lymphoma. After autologous stem cell transplantation all patients relapsed, and prior brentuximab vedotin exposure differed between cohorts. From thawed PBMCs, magnetic negative selection was used to isolate the CD8+ T cells. Repertoires were generated with immunoSEQ multiplex PCR, while TCRdb's copy carries only in-frame clones and drops some. The sample includes over 25,000 clones, around 88% seen only once; the top ten take approximately 6.7%. The material was CD8+ T cells from blood, obtained at baseline. These TCRs come from a human donor with classical Hodgkin lymphoma.

V and J are TRBV28 and TRBJ2-1; 7 positions agree with TRBD2. V gave up 6 bases and J gave up 1 base; unmatched junction bases: 6. Germline V gives CDR1 MDHEN, CDR2 SYDVKM. The CDR3 totals 15 residues. Here the CDR3 DNA reads TGTGCCAGCAGGCCAGCGGGGTTATCCTACAATGAGCAGTTCTTC. Its protein product is CASRPAGLSYNEQFF.

J is TRBJ1-2 and V is TRBV19, with 9 bases matching TRBD1. Germline CDR1 reads LNHDA; CDR2 reads SQIVND (reference sequence). V shed 6 bases and J 0 bases; nucleotides not matched to a gene: 14. CDR3 length equals 18 residues. This CDR3 is CASSLGWTGDHTNYGYTF. The CDR3 nucleotides are TGTGCCAGTAGCCTCGGTTGGACAGGGGATCATACTAACTATGGCTACACCTTC.

The gene calls are TRBV27 and TRBJ2-7; no clear D gene. V lost 7 bases, J lost 7 bases, and 20 bases lay in between. The germline gives CDR1 MNHEY, CDR2 SMNVEV (reference sequence). The CDR3 length is 14 residues. The CDR3 sequence: CASNPRSRASEQYF. DNA for the CDR3: TGTGCCAGCAATCCCCGGTCTAGGGCATCGGAGCAGTACTTC.

The rearrangement links TRBV7-9 to TRBJ2-1; D perhaps matches TRBD2 (6 bases). Trimming took 7 bases from V and 0 from J, leaving 19 bases between them. The CDR3 is made up of 17 amino acids. The germline gives CDR1 SEHNR, CDR2 FQNEAQ (reference sequence). The CDR3 coding sequence is TGTGCCAGCACCTCGGTTGGTGGGACTCGCTCCTACAATGAGCAGTTCTTC. Protein: CASTSVGGTRSYNEQFF.

This clone was detected once. The J gene is TRBJ1-2, the V gene TRBV7-9; TRBD1 matches 8 bases. The junction had 8 bases not matched to a gene; V was cut back by 4 bases and J by 7 bases. The germline V gene encodes CDR1 SEHNR and CDR2 FQNEAQ (reference sequence). This CDR3 spans 14 amino acids. CDR3 coding DNA: TGTGCCAGCAGCTCCGCAGGGACAGGTAGTGGCTACACCTTC. This codes for CASSSAGTGSGYTF.

This chain joins TRBV27 and TRBJ1-5; D gene uncertain. Trimming removed 4 bases at V and 4 bases at J, with 8 bases between. The CDR3 runs to 13 residues. Germline lookup yields CDR1 MNHEY and CDR2 SMNVEV (reference sequence). CDR3 protein: CASSSIKNQPQHF. CDR3 in DNA: TGTGCCAGCAGTTCGATCAAAAATCAGCCCCAGCATTTT.

The chain uses TRBV10-3 and TRBJ1-1; 8 nucleotides agree with TRBD1. The CDR3 loop spans 14 amino acids. The germline V gene has CDR1 ENHRY and CDR2 SYGVKD. The V segment lost 8 bases and the J segment 0 bases; nucleotides outside the gene matches: 5. The CDR3 DNA reads TGTGCCATCGGGCGACAGGGGCTGAACACTGAAGCTTTCTTT. Translated, it gives CAIGRQGLNTEAFF.

Here the CDR3 reads CASSQDSRTSSDTQYF. CDR3 nucleotides: TGCGCCAGCAGCCAAGATTCCCGGACTAGCAGTGATACGCAGTATTTT. The V and J genes are TRBV4-1 and TRBJ2-3, with 8 bases identical to TRBD2. Germline V gene lookup returns CDR1 MGHRA and CDR2 YSYEKL. V gave up 0 bases and J gave up 6 bases; unmatched junction bases: 8. The CDR3 is 16 residues long.

This clone was counted once. The chain carries TRBV10-2 and TRBJ2-1, with a weak D call TRBD2 (5 bases). CDR3 length equals 11 residues. The V gene lost 6 bases and the J gene lost 6 bases, with 6 bases spanning the gap. The V gene's germline CDR1 is WSHSY and CDR2 SAAADI. CDR3 bases: TGCGCCAGCAGGGCGGGCAATGAGCAGTTCTTC. Residues: CASRAGNEQFF.

This clone was detected only once. The chain is built from TRBV30 and TRBJ1-1, with D tentatively TRBD1 (5 bases). The CDR3 is 15 residues long. Germline CDR1 GTSNPN, CDR2 SVGIG (reference sequence). Trimming shortened V by 4 bases and J by 1 base, and 16 bases separated the two germline ends. This CDR3 reads CAWTRNRWANTEAFF. The CDR3 bases are TGTGCCTGGACCCGGAACAGGTGGGCGAACACTGAAGCTTTCTTT.

The table lists this clone with a count of one. The chain recombines TRBV7-9 with TRBJ2-7, with 9 positions matching TRBD1. Losses at the gene ends were 4 bases for V and 5 bases for J; bases not matched to a gene: 3. The CDR3 has 13 amino acids. Germline CDR1 is SEHNR and CDR2 is FQNEAQ (reference sequence). CDR3 protein: CASSSGTGNEQYF. CDR3 coding DNA: TGTGCCAGCAGCTCGGGGACAGGGAACGAGCAGTACTTC.

V and J are TRBV4-1 and TRBJ2-3; D could derive from TRBD1 or TRBD2 (7 bases each). The CDR3 has 16 residues. V was shortened by 0 bases and J by 3 bases, with 13 bases between the two germline ends. Germline V gene lookup returns CDR1 MGHRA and CDR2 YSYEKL. The CDR3, as DNA: TGCGCCAGCAGCCAAGAGAACAGGGGAGGGACAGATACGCAGTATTTT. Translated, it gives CASSQENRGGTDTQYF.

This chain connects TRBV28 to TRBJ1-1; D ambiguous. CDR1 and CDR2 (germline): MDHEN, SYDVKM. The length of the CDR3 is 14 residues. V was clipped by 1 base and J by 6 bases, with 12 bases between them. CDR3 in amino acids: CASSLYVVDAEAFF. In DNA form, the CDR3 reads TGTGCCAGCAGTTTATACGTGGTTGACGCTGAAGCTTTCTTT. The entire variable domain, with the rest obtained from reference TRBV28 and TRBJ1-1, is as follows: DVKVTQSSRYLVKRTGEKVFLECVQDMDHENMFWYRQDPGLGLRLIYFSYDVKMKEKGDIPEGYSVSREKKERFSLILESASTNQTSMYLCASSLYVVDAEAFFGQGTRLTVV.

This chain uses TRBV10-3 with TRBJ2-7; D perhaps matches TRBD1 (5 bases). Germline CDR1 ENHRY, CDR2 SYGVKD. Trimming took off 10 bases at V and 5 bases at J, with 18 bases between the two ends. The CDR3 totals 13 residues. DNA for the CDR3: TGTGCCACCTTGGGGCAGGGCTTCCACGAGCAGTACTTC. It yields the protein CATLGQGFHEQYF.

V usage is TRBV7-9 and J usage is TRBJ2-2; D gene uncertain. Germline assignment: CDR1 SEHNR and CDR2 FQNEAQ (reference sequence). The CDR3 is 14 amino acids. The V and J ends lost 5 bases and 3 bases respectively, with 10 bases between them. This chain's CDR3 is CASSIGTYTGELFF. In DNA, the CDR3 is TGTGCCAGCAGCATAGGCACCTACACCGGGGAGCTGTTTTTT. Drawing the rest from reference TRBV7-9 and TRBJ2-2, the complete variable domain is DTGVSQNPRHKITKRGQNVTFRCDPISEHNRLYWYRQTLGQGPEFLTYFQNEAQLEKSRLLSDRFSAERPKGSFSTLEIQRTEQGDSAMYLCASSIGTYTGELFFGEGSRLTVL.

The V call is TRBV9, the J call TRBJ2-1, with 7 nucleotides matching TRBD1. Trimming took 5 bases from V and 8 from J; bases not matched to a gene: 13. Per germline, CDR1 SGDLS and CDR2 YYNGEE. The CDR3 consists of 15 residues. The CDR3 DNA sequence: TGTGCCAGCAGTTCAGGGGACAGAGGACGGGATGAGCAGTTCTTC. This sequence encodes CASSSGDRGRDEQFF. Drawing the rest from reference TRBV9 and TRBJ2-1, the complete variable domain is DSGVTQTPKHLITATGQRVTLRCSPRSGDLSVYWYQQSLDQGLQFLIQYYNGEERAKGNILERFSAQQFPDLHSELNLSSLELGDSALYFCASSSGDRGRDEQFFGPGTRLTVL.

This chain connects TRBV5-1 to TRBJ2-5, with D unclear. CDR3 length equals 13 residues. The germline V and J ends were trimmed by 0 bases and 5 bases, with 8 bases remaining between them. The V gene's germline CDR1 is SGHRS and CDR2 YFSETQ. CDR3 in DNA: TGCGCCAGCAGCTTGGCAAGTGGGGAGACCCAGTACTTC. Its translation is CASSLASGETQYF.

The gene calls are TRBV5-6 and TRBJ1-5; TRBD1 matches 8 bases. With V trimmed by 3 bases and J by 7 bases, 6 bases remained unmatched. CDR3 length equals 14 residues. Germline CDR1 is SGHDT and CDR2 is YYEEEE. The CDR3 loop reads CASSSGQGTQPQHF. In DNA, the CDR3 is TGTGCCAGCAGCTCCGGACAGGGTACACAGCCCCAGCATTTT.

The chain uses TRBV11-2 and TRBJ2-1; 12 nucleotides align to TRBD1. Trimming cost V 5 bases and J 7 bases; bases outside gene matches: 15. This CDR3 has 18 residues. Germline V gives CDR1 SGHAT, CDR2 FQNNGV. In DNA form, the CDR3 reads TGTGCCAGCAGCGCTCGTCCGGGACAGGGGGCGGAGAGGAATGAGCAGTTCTTC. Protein sequence: CASSARPGQGAERNEQFF.

The chain combines TRBV27 with TRBJ2-3; 7 positions agree with TRBD1. V dropped 5 bases and J dropped 13; count of bases not matched to a gene: 12. Germline V gene sequence: CDR1 MNHEY, CDR2 SMNVEV (reference sequence). The CDR3 covers 13 residues. The CDR3 DNA sequence: TGTGCCAGCAGTCCGCCCAGGACAGGAATGGAGTATTTT. It translates to CASSPPRTGMEYF.

The rearrangement uses TRBV27 and TRBJ2-2, with 8 bases that match TRBD1. The junction had 7 bases not matched to a gene; V was cut back by 7 bases and J by 6 bases. The V gene's germline CDR1 is MNHEY and CDR2 SMNVEV (reference sequence). This CDR3 contains 14 residues. CDR3 sequence reads: CASTVRTGSGELFF. The CDR3 bases are TGTGCCAGCACCGTACGGACAGGGTCCGGGGAGCTGTTTTTT.

The chain has TRBV27 and TRBJ2-7; D may be TRBD2 (5 bases). V lost 3 bases and J 3 bases, leaving 12 bases between the germline ends. CDR1 is MNHEY and CDR2 is SMNVEV in the germline V gene (reference sequence). The CDR3 consists of 14 residues. DNA of the CDR3: TGTGCCAGCAGTTTGGCGGGTGGGGTCTACGAGCAGTACTTC. This encodes CASSLAGGVYEQYF.

The chain links TRBV27 to TRBJ1-5, with 7 bases matching TRBD1. Per the germline V gene, CDR1 is MNHEY and CDR2 is SMNVEV (reference sequence). V lost 5 bases and J lost 0; bases outside the gene matches: 4. The CDR3 is 15 amino acids. Written as DNA, the CDR3 is TGTGCCAGCAGTAACAGGGGATATAGCAATCAGCCCCAGCATTTT. Protein sequence: CASSNRGYSNQPQHF.

The genes are TRBV27 and TRBJ2-7; D remains ambiguous. The CDR3 is made up of 11 amino acids. Germline CDR1 is MNHEY and CDR2 is SMNVEV (reference sequence). The V and J ends lost 10 bases and 4 bases respectively, with 11 bases between them. The CDR3 loop reads CATFKGYEQYF. Written as DNA, the CDR3 is TGTGCCACCTTTAAGGGTTACGAGCAGTACTTC.

V gene TRBV5-6 combines with J gene TRBJ2-7; D gene ambiguous. The CDR3 is 14 amino acids. Germline V gene lookup returns CDR1 SGHDT and CDR2 YYEEEE. V was shortened by 0 bases and J by 0 bases, with 7 bases between the two germline ends. The CDR3 loop reads CASSLGGNSYEQYF. The CDR3 DNA follows: TGTGCCAGCAGCTTGGGCGGCAACTCCTACGAGCAGTACTTC.

The chain couples TRBV5-1 to TRBJ1-1; weak D call: TRBD1 (5 bases). With 3 bases removed from V and 3 bases from J, the gap between germline ends came to 18 bases. Germline assignment: CDR1 SGHRS and CDR2 YFSETQ. The length of the CDR3 is 16 residues. For the CDR3, the DNA is TGCGCCAGCAGCTGGGGAAGCGGGACCGCGGACACTGAAGCTTTCTTT. It specifies CASSWGSGTADTEAFF.

This clone has a handful of counts. The rearrangement uses TRBV27 and TRBJ1-1; 7 positions match TRBD1. The CDR3 runs 13 residues. Germline CDR1 reads MNHEY; CDR2 reads SMNVEV (reference sequence). Trimming cost V 4 bases and J 3 bases; bases outside gene matches: 2. Here the CDR3 reads CASSSTGYTEAFF. The CDR3 DNA sequence: TGTGCCAGCAGTTCGACAGGGTACACTGAAGCTTTCTTT.